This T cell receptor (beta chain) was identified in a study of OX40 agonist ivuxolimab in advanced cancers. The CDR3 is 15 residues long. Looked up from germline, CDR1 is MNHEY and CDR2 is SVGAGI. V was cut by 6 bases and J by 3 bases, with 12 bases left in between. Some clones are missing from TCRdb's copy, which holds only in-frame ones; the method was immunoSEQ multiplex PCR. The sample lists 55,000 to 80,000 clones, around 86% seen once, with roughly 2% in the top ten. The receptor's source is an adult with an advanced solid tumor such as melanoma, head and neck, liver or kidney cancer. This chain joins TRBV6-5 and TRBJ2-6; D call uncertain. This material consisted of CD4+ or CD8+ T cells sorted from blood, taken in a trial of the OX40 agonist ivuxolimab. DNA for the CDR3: TGTGCCAGCAGACGCAGCCCCTTTGGGGCCAACGTCCTGACTTTC. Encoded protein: CASRRSPFGANVLTF.